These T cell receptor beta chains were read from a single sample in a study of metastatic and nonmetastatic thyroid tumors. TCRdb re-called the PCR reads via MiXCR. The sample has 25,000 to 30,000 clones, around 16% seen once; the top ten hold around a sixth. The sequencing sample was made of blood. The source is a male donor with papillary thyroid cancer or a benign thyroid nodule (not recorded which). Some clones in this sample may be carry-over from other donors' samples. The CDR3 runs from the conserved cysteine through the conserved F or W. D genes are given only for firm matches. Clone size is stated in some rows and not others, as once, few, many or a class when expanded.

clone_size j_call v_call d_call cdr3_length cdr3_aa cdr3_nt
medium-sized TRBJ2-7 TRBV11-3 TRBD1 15 CASSRISVGQEEQYF TGTGCCAGCAGCCGGATTAGCGTGGGACAGGAGGAGCAGTACTTC
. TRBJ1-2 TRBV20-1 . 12 CSASAAEGGYTF TGCAGTGCGAGTGCCGCAGAAGGTGGCTACACCTTC
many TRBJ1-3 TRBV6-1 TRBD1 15 CASRDRASSGNTIYF TGTGCCAGCAGAGACAGGGCCAGCTCTGGAAACACCATATATTTT
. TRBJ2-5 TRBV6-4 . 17 CASSNRPTDRYQETQYF TGTGCCAGCAGTAACCGTCCTACGGACCGGTACCAAGAGACCCAGTACTTC
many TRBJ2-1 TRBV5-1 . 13 CASSLGLNNEQFF TGCGCCAGCAGCTTGGGACTTAACAATGAGCAGTTCTTC
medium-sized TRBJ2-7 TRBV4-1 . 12 CASSHTGDEQYF TGCGCCAGCAGCCACACGGGGGACGAGCAGTACTTC
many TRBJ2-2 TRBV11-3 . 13 CASSDRGTGELFF TGTGCCAGCAGCGACCGCGGCACCGGGGAGCTGTTTTTT
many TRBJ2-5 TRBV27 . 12 CASSPSGKTQYF TGTGCCAGCAGTCCCTCGGGGAAGACCCAGTACTTC
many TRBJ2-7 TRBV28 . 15 CASPPRAGTGSEQYF TGTGCCAGCCCCCCCCGGGCGGGAACCGGGAGCGAGCAGTACTTC
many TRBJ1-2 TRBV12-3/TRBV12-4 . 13 CASSKELVGGYTF TGTGCCAGCAGTAAGGAGCTGGTAGGTGGCTACACCTTC
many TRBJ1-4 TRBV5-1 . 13 CASSFRVGEKLFF TGCGCCAGCAGCTTCAGGGTTGGGGAAAAACTGTTTTTT
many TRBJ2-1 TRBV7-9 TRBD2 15 CASSLSGGLHNEQFF TGTGCCAGCAGCCTTAGCGGGGGGCTCCACAATGAGCAGTTCTTC
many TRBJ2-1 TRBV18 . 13 CASSPLAYNEQFF TGCGCCAGCTCTCCTCTAGCCTACAATGAGCAGTTCTTC
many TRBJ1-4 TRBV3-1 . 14 CASSQVQGDEKLFF TGTGCCAGCAGCCAAGTACAGGGAGATGAAAAACTGTTTTTT
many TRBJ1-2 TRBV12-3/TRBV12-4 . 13 CASRLGGGYGYTF TGTGCCAGCAGACTTGGAGGAGGCTATGGCTACACCTTC
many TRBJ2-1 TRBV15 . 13 CATSKALYNEQFF TGTGCCACCAGCAAAGCCCTCTACAATGAGCAGTTCTTC
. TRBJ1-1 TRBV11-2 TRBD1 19 CASSPLKRPDRLCPTEAFF TGTGCCAGCAGCCCACTAAAGAGGCCGGACAGGCTGTGTCCGACTGAAGCTTTCTTT
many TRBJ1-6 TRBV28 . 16 CASSPSTLINNSPLHF TGTGCCAGCAGTCCCTCTACGTTAATTAATAATTCACCCCTCCACTTT
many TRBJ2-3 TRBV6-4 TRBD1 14 CASSDSQGADTQYF TGTGCCAGCAGTGACTCTCAGGGGGCAGATACGCAGTATTTT
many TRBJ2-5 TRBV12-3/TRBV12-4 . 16 CASRNRGGTAQETQYF TGTGCCAGCAGAAACAGGGGGGGGACAGCCCAAGAGACCCAGTACTTC
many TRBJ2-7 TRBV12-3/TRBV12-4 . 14 CASSSTTGSNEQYF TGTGCCAGCAGTTCTACGACAGGCTCCAACGAGCAGTACTTC
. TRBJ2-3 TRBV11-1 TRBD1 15 CASRRGQGAGDTQYF TGTGCCAGCCGAAGGGGCCAGGGGGCAGGGGATACGCAGTATTTT
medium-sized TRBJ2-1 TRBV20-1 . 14 CSAREGGQDHEQFF TGCAGTGCTAGAGAGGGGGGGCAAGACCATGAGCAGTTCTTC
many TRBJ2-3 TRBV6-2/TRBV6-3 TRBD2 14 CATRALAETDTQYF TGTGCCACCCGTGCCCTAGCGGAGACAGATACGCAGTATTTT
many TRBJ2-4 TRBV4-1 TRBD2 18 CASSQDRLAGGPIDIQYF TGCGCCAGCAGCCAAGATCGTCTCGCGGGGGGGCCCATAGACATTCAGTACTTC
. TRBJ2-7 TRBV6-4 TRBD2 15 CASSYGVAGVYEQYF TGTGCCAGCAGTTACGGGGTAGCGGGAGTATATGAGCAGTACTTC
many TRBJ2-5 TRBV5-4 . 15 CASSAGWGGGETQYF TGTGCCAGCAGCGCGGGGTGGGGAGGAGGAGAGACCCAGTACTTC
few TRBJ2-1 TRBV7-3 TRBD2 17 CASSLRASGGSYNEQFF TGTGCCAGCAGCTTACGGGCTAGCGGGGGCTCCTACAATGAGCAGTTCTTC
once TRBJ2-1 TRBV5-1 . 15 CASSLGAGYYNEQFF TGCGCCAGCAGCTTGGGTGCTGGATACTACAATGAGCAGTTCTTC
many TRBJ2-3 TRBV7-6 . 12 CASSLSTDTQYF TGTGCCAGCTCTCTGAGCACAGATACGCAGTATTTT
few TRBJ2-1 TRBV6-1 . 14 CASSQDGDYNEQFF TGTGCCAGCAGCCAGGACGGAGACTACAATGAGCAGTTCTTC
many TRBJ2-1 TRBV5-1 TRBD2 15 CASGMFSGSDNEQFF TGCGCCAGCGGAATGTTTAGCGGGAGCGACAATGAGCAGTTCTTC
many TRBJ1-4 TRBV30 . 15 CAWSVTGQNYEKLFF TGTGCCTGGAGTGTAACAGGACAGAATTATGAAAAACTGTTTTTT
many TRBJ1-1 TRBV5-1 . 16 CASSLMGGQVNTEAFF TGCGCCAGCAGCTTGATGGGGGGTCAAGTTAACACTGAAGCTTTCTTT
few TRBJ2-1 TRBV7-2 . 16 CANSLASMISYNEQFF TGTGCCAACAGCTTAGCTAGCATGATCTCCTACAATGAGCAGTTCTTC
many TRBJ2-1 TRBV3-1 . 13 CASSHLTRFEQFF TGTGCCAGCAGCCACTTGACTAGATTTGAGCAGTTCTTC
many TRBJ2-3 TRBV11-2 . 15 CASSQTRGSRDTQYF TGTGCCAGCAGCCAAACGCGGGGCTCTCGGGATACGCAGTATTTT
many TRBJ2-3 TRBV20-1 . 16 CSADIGSYKPTDTQYF TGCAGTGCTGATATAGGGTCCTACAAGCCCACAGATACGCAGTATTTT
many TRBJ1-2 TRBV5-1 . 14 CASTATGNSGGYTF TGCGCCAGCACCGCAACAGGGAACTCTGGTGGCTACACCTTC
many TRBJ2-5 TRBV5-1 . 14 CASSSGQFQETQYF TGCGCCAGCAGCTCTGGACAGTTCCAAGAGACCCAGTACTTC